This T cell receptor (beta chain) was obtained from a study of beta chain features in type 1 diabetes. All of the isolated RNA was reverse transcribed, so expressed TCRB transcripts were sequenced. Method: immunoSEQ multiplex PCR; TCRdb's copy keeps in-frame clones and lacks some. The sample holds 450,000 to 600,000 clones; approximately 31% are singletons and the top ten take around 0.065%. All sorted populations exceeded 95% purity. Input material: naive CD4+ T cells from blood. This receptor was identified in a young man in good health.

The CDR3 region has the DNA TGTGCCAGCAGCTTAGTCAGGGGTAGTACTGGGGCCAACGTCCTGACTTTC. Translated: CASSLVRGSTGANVLTF. The rearrangement joins TRBV11-2 to TRBJ2-6; tentative D call: TRBD1 (6 bases). V lost 1 base and J 2 bases, leaving 12 bases between the germline ends. From germline, CDR1 is SGHAT and CDR2 FQNNGV. This CDR3 comprises 17 residues.